The 14 T cell receptor beta chains below come from one sample, sequenced in a study of identifying expanded T cells in peripheral blood. Repertoires were generated with immunoSEQ multiplex PCR, while TCRdb's copy carries only in-frame clones and drops some. Of some 95,000 clones listed, approximately 85% are singletons. Sequenced sample: blood. The origin of the receptors is a person aged 18 to 75 in good health.

This clone showed up just a few times. This chain connects TRBV9 to TRBJ2-7; D remains ambiguous. CDR1 is SGDLS and CDR2 is YYNGEE in the germline V gene. The CDR3 is made up of 13 amino acids. V gave up 4 bases and J gave up 3 bases, with 11 bases separating them. CDR3 DNA sequence: TGTGCCAGCAGCCCGCCGTCTCACTACGAGCAGTACTTC. Residues: CASSPPSHYEQYF.

CDR3 bases: TGTGCCAGTAGTACCACCGACAGCACTTTCAAGGAGTTCTTC. Its protein product is CASSTTDSTFKEFF. The chain couples TRBV19 to TRBJ2-1; maybe TRBD1 (5 bases). The V end lost 4 bases, the J end lost 14 bases, and 21 bases lay between the germline ends. Germline lookup yields CDR1 LNHDA and CDR2 SQIVND (reference sequence). This CDR3 spans 14 amino acids.

The genes are TRBV4-1 and TRBJ1-2; D is undetermined. The CDR3 sequence is 15 residues long. Trimming took off 0 bases at V and 4 bases at J, with 12 bases between the two ends. Per germline, CDR1 MGHRA and CDR2 YSYEKL. The chain's CDR3 is CASSQESALTYGYTF. DNA of the CDR3: TGCGCCAGCAGCCAAGAGTCCGCCCTAACCTATGGCTACACCTTC.

The chain uses TRBV6-6 and TRBJ2-7, with D uncertain. The CDR3 loop spans 13 amino acids. Deletions cut 6 bases from V and 6 bases from J, with 15 bases between. Germline CDR1 is MNHNY and CDR2 is SVGAGI (reference sequence). The CDR3 protein is CASSPFGIGEQYF. CDR3 DNA: TGTGCCAGCAGCCCGTTTGGGATAGGCGAGCAGTACTTC.

V gene TRBV19 combines with J gene TRBJ1-1; D gene unclear. The CDR3 contains 15 residues. The germline V gene has CDR1 LNHDA and CDR2 SQIVND (reference sequence). V shed 5 bases and J shed 1 base, with 14 bases lying between them. DNA for the CDR3: TGTGCCAGTAGTTTTTACTCGCGGACGAACACTGAAGCTTTCTTT. It is translated as CASSFYSRTNTEAFF.

In nucleotides, the CDR3 is TGTGCCAGCAGTGAACCTTTAGGTCTTGAGCAGTTCTTC. Its protein product is CASSEPLGLEQFF. The rearrangement uses TRBV2 and TRBJ2-1; D ambiguous. CDR3 length equals 13 residues. The germline V and J ends were trimmed by 2 bases and 9 bases, with 11 bases remaining between them. Germline values: CDR1 SNHLY, CDR2 FYNNEI. The full variable domain, its missing parts supplied by reference TRBV2 and TRBJ2-1, is EPEVTQTPSHQVTQMGQEVILRCVPISNHLYFYWYRQILGQKVEFLVSFYNNEISEKSEIFDDQFSVERPDGSNFTLKIRSTKLEDSAMYFCASSEPLGLEQFFGPGTRLTVL.

The V call is TRBV9, the J call TRBJ2-1, with unresolved D. CDR3 length: 13 amino acids. Germline CDR1 is SGDLS and CDR2 is YYNGEE. V lost 0 bases and J lost 9, with 10 bases in between. The CDR3: CASSVVKTGEQFF. Written as DNA, the CDR3 is TGTGCCAGCAGCGTAGTGAAGACCGGTGAGCAGTTCTTC.

This clone came up once. The gene calls are TRBV15 and TRBJ2-5, with 13 bases that match TRBD2. V lost 5 bases and J lost 5; bases outside the gene matches: 5. The CDR3 length is 15 residues. Germline V gene lookup returns CDR1 LNHNV and CDR2 YYDKDF (reference sequence). For the CDR3, the DNA is TGTGCCACCAGCTTCGGACTAGCGGGAGTTGAGACCCAGTACTTC. This encodes CATSFGLAGVETQYF.

J is TRBJ2-2 and V is TRBV6-1; 8 bases match TRBD1. After removal of 4 bases from V and 1 base from J, the junction contained 2 bases not matched to a gene. CDR3 length: 15 amino acids. Germline V gives CDR1 MNHNS, CDR2 SASEGT. This CDR3 reads CASSAGTGNTGELFF. The DNA of the CDR3 is TGTGCCAGCAGTGCGGGGACAGGGAACACCGGGGAGCTGTTTTTT.

This sequence joins TRBV11-3 and TRBJ2-7; TRBD1 aligns across 7 bases. This CDR3 spans 14 amino acids. V gave up 3 bases and J gave up 4 bases; unmatched junction bases: 6. Germline loops: CDR1 SGHNT, CDR2 YENEEA. The CDR3 DNA is TGTGCCAGCAGCTTTCAAGGACAGGCTTACGAGCAGTACTTC. It is translated as CASSFQGQAYEQYF.

This chain joins TRBV29-1 and TRBJ1-1; TRBD1 matches 9 bases. The CDR3 is made up of 13 amino acids. V lost 4 bases, J lost 6 bases, and 6 bases stayed unmatched. Germline values: CDR1 SQVTM, CDR2 ANQGSEA. The DNA of the CDR3 is TGCAGCGTTGGGGACAGGGAGGACGCTGAAGCTTTCTTT. Its protein product is CSVGDREDAEAFF.

This sequence joins TRBV4-1 and TRBJ2-6, with D hard to call. Trimming took off 3 bases at V and 2 bases at J, with 11 bases between the two ends. This CDR3 spans 16 amino acids. Germline CDR1 MGHRA, CDR2 YSYEKL. CDR3 amino acids: CASSHALRPGANVLTF. Here the CDR3 DNA reads TGCGCCAGCAGCCATGCTCTTCGGCCTGGGGCCAACGTCCTGACTTTC.

The chain links TRBV2 to TRBJ2-2, with D uncertain. The CDR3 totals 12 residues. Germline CDR1 and CDR2: SNHLY and FYNNEI. V was shortened by 5 bases and J by 3 bases, with 4 bases between the two germline ends. CDR3: CASSWYTGELFF. The CDR3, as DNA: TGTGCCAGCAGTTGGTACACCGGGGAGCTGTTTTTT.

V is TRBV7-2 and J is TRBJ1-2, with 8 nucleotides matching TRBD1. The ends lost 1 base at V and 2 bases at J; junction bases unmatched: 6. The CDR3 contains 16 residues. Germline V CDR1 and CDR2: SGHTA, FQGNSA. This chain's CDR3 is CASSLDGTGYNYGYTF. In nucleotides, the CDR3 is TGTGCCAGCAGCTTAGATGGGACAGGCTACAACTATGGCTACACCTTC.